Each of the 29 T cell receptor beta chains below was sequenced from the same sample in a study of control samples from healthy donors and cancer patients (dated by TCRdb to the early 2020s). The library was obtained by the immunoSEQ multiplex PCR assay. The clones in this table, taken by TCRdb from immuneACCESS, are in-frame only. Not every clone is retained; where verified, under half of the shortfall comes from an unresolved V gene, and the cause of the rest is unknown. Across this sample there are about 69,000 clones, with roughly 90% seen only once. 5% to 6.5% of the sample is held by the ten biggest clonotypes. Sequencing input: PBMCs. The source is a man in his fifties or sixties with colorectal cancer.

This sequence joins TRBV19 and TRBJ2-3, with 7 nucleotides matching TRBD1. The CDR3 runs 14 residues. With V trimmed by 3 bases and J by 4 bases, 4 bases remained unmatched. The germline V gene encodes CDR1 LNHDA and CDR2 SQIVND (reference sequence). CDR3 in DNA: TGTGCCAGTAGTATGAACAGGGGACCAGATACGCAGTATTTT. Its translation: CASSMNRGPDTQYF.

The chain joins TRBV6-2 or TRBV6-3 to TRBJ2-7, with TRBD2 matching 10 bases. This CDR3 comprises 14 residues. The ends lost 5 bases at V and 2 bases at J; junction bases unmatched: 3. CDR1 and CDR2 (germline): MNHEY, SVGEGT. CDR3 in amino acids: CASSLGTSAYEQYF. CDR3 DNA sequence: TGTGCCAGCAGTCTGGGGACTAGCGCCTACGAGCAGTACTTC.

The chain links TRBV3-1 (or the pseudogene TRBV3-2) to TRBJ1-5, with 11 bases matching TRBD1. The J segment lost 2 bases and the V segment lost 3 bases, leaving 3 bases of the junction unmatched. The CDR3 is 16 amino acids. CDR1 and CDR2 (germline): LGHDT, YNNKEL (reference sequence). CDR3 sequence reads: CASSQGTGGGNQPQHF. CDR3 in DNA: TGTGCCAGCAGCCAGGGGACAGGGGGGGGCAATCAGCCCCAGCATTTT.

The CDR3: CASSMDLNTIYF. Here the CDR3 DNA reads TGTGCCAGTAGTATGGATCTGAACACCATATATTTT. The chain joins TRBV19 to TRBJ1-3; no reliable D call. Between the trimmed V and J ends, which lost 3 bases and 7 bases, there was a span of 7 bases. Germline V gene sequence: CDR1 LNHDA, CDR2 SQIVND (reference sequence). This CDR3 contains 12 residues.

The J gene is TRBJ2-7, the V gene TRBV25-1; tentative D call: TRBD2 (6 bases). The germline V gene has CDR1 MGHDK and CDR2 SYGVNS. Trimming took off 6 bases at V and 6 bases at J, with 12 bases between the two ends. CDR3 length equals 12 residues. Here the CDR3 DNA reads TGTGCCAGCAGCCACGGGGGTGGCGAGCAGTACTTC. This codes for CASSHGGGEQYF.

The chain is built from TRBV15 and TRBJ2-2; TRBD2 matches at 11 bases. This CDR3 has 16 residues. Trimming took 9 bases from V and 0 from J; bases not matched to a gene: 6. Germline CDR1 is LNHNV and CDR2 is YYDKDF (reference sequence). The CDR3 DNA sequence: TGTGCCACTGGGACTAGCGGTCGGGCGAACACCGGGGAGCTGTTTTTT. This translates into CATGTSGRANTGELFF.

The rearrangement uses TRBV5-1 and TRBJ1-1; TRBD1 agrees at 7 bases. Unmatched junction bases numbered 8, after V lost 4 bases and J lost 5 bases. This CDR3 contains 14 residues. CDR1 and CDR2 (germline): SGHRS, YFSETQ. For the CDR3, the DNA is TGCGCCAGCAGCGGGGTTACAGGGGAAACTGAAGCTTTCTTT. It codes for CASSGVTGETEAFF. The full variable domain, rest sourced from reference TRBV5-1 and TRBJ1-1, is KAGVTQTPRYLIKTRGQQVTLSCSPISGHRSVSWYQQTPGQGLQFLFEYFSETQRNKGNFPGRFSGRQFSNSRSEMNVSTLELGDSALYLCASSGVTGETEAFFGQGTRLTVV.

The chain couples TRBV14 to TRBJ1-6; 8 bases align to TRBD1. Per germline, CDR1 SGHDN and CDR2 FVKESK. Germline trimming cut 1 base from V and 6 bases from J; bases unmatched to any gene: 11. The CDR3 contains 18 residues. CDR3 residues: CASSQVWDRKNFNSPLHF. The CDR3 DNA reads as TGTGCCAGCAGCCAAGTGTGGGACAGGAAAAATTTTAATTCACCCCTCCACTTT.

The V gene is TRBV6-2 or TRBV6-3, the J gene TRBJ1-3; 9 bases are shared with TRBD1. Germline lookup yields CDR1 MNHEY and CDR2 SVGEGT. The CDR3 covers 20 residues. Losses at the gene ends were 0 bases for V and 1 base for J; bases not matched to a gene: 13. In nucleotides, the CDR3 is TGTGCCAGCAGTTACTCGAGGGACAGGGAAGCTGCGGGATCTGGAAACACCATATATTTT. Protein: CASSYSRDREAAGSGNTIYF.

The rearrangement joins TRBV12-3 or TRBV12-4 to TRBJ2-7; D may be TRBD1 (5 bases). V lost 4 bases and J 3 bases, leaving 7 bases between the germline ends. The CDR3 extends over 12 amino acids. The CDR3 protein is CASSYRIYEQYF. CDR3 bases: TGTGCCAGCAGTTACAGGATCTACGAGCAGTACTTC.

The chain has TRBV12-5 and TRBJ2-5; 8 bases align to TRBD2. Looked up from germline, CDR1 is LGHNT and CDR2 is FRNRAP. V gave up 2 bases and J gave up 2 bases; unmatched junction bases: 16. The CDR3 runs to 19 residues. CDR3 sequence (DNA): TGTGCTAGTGGTTTGCCCCCCGAGGAGCGGGGGCCACCTCAAGAGACCCAGTACTTC. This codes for CASGLPPEERGPPQETQYF.

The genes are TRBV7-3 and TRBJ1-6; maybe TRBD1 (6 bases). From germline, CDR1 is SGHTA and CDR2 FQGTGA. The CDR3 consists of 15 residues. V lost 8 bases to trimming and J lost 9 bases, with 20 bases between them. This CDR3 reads CASSLTGRGVSPLHF. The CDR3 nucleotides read TGTGCCAGCTCCCTGACTGGGAGGGGGGTTTCACCCCTCCACTTT. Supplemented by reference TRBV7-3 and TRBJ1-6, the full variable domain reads GAGVSQTPSNKVTEKGKYVELRCDPISGHTALYWYRQSLGQGPEFLIYFQGTGAADDSGLPNDRFFAVRPEGSVSTLKIQRTERGDSAVYLCASSLTGRGVSPLHFGNGTRLTVT.

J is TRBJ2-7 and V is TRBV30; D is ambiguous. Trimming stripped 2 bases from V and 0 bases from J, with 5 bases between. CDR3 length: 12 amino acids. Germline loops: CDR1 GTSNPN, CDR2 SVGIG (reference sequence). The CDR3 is CAWSLPSYEQYF. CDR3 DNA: TGTGCCTGGAGTCTACCCTCCTACGAGCAGTACTTC.

CDR3 protein: CAWSVGTGVRQPQHF. The CDR3, as DNA: TGTGCCTGGAGTGTTGGGACAGGGGTGCGGCAGCCCCAGCATTTT. The chain employs TRBV30 and TRBJ1-5; TRBD1 agrees at 10 bases. V was pared by 0 bases and J by 7 bases, with 6 bases of the junction left unmatched. This CDR3 comprises 15 residues. Per the germline V gene, CDR1 is GTSNPN and CDR2 is SVGIG (reference sequence).

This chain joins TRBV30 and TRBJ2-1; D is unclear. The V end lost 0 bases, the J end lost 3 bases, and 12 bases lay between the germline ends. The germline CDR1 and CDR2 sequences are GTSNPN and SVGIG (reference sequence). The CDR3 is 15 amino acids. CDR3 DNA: TGTGCCTGGAGTGTGGGCCAGGATTTCTACAATGAGCAGTTCTTC. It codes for CAWSVGQDFYNEQFF.

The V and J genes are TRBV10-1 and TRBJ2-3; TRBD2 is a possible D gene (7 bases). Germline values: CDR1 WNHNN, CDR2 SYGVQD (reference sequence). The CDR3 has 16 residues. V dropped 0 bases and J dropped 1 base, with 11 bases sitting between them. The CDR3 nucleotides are TGCGCCAGCAGTGAGTCGGCCGGGGGGCGCACAGATACGCAGTATTTT. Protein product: CASSESAGGRTDTQYF.

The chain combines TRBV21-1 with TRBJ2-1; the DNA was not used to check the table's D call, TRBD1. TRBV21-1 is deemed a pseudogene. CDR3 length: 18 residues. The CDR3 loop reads CASRNETGTGPKSNEQFF. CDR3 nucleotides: TGTGCCAGCAGAAATGAGACGGGGACAGGGCCTAAATCCAATGAGCAGTTCTTC.

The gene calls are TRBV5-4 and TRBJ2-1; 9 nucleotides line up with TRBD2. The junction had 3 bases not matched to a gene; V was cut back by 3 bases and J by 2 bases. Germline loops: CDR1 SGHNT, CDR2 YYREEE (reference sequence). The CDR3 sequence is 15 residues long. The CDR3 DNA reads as TGTGCCAGCAGCTCCGTAGCGGGGGCCTACAATGAGCAGTTCTTC. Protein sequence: CASSSVAGAYNEQFF.

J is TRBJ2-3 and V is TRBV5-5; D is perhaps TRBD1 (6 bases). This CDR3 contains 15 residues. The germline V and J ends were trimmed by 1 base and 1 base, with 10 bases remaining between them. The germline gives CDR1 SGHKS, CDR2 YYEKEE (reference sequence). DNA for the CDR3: TGTGCCAGCAGCTTGCTGGGGGCCCGCACAGATACGCAGTATTTT. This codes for CASSLLGARTDTQYF.

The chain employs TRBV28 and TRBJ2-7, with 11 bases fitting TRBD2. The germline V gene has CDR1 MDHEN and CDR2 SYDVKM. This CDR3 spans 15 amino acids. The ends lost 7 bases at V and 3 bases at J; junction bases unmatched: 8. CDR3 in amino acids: CASTFSGGAYYEQYF. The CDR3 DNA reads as TGTGCCAGCACCTTTAGCGGGGGGGCTTACTACGAGCAGTACTTC.

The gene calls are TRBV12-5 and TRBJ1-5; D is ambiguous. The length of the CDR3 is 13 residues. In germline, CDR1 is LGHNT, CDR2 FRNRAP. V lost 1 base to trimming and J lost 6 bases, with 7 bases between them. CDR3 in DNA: TGTGCTAGTGGTTTGGGTGCGGGTCAGCCCCAGCATTTT. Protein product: CASGLGAGQPQHF.

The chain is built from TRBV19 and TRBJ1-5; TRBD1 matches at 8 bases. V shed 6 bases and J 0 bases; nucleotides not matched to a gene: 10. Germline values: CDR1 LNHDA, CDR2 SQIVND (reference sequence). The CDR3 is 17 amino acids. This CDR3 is CASSPGTGRYSNQPQHF. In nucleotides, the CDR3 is TGTGCCAGTAGCCCTGGGACAGGCCGATATAGCAATCAGCCCCAGCATTTT. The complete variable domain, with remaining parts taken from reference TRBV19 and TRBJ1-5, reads DGGITQSPKYLFRKEGQNVTLSCEQNLNHDAMYWYRQDPGQGLRLIYYSQIVNDFQKGDIAEGYSVSREKKESFPLTVTSAQKNPTAFYLCASSPGTGRYSNQPQHFGDGTRLSIL.

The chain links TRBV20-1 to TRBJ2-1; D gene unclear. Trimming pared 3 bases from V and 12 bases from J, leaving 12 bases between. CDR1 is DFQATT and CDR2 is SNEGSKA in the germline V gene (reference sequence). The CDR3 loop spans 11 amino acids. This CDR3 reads CSARGSGGQFF. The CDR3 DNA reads TGCAGTGCTAGGGGGTCGGGTGGGCAGTTCTTC.

CDR3 coding DNA: TGCGCCAGCAACTCCAAGGCCCAGGGCTACAATGAGCAGTTCTTC. Its translation is CASNSKAQGYNEQFF. The chain is built from TRBV4-1 and TRBJ2-1, with D perhaps TRBD1 (5 bases). The CDR3 sequence is 15 residues long. V was pared by 7 bases and J by 3 bases, with 16 bases between. From germline, CDR1 is MGHRA and CDR2 YSYEKL.

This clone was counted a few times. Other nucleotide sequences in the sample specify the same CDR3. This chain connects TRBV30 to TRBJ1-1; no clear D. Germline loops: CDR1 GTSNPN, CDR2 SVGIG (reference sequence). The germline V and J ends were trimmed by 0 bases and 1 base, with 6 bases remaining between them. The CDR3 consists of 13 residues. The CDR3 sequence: CAWSVGTNTEAFF. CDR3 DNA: TGTGCCTGGAGTGTAGGTACGAACACTGAAGCTTTCTTT. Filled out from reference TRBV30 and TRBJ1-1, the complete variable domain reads SQTIHQWPATLVQPVGSPLSLECTVEGTSNPNLYWYRQAAGRGLQLLFYSVGIGQISSEVPQNLSASRPQDRQFILSSKKLLLSDSGFYLCAWSVGTNTEAFFGQGTRLTVV.

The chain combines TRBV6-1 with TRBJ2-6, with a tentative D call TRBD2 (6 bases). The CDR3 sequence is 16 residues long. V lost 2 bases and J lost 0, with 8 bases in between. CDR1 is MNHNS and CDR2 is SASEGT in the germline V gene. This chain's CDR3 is CASSEHGGSGANVLTF. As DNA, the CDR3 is TGTGCCAGCAGTGAACACGGGGGCTCTGGGGCCAACGTCCTGACTTTC.

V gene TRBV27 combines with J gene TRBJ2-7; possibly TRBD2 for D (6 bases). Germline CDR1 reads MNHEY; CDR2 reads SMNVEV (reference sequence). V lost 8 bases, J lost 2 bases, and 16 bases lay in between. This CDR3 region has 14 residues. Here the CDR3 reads CASSLGLVAYEQYF. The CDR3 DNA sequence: TGTGCCAGCTCATTGGGACTTGTAGCCTACGAGCAGTACTTC.

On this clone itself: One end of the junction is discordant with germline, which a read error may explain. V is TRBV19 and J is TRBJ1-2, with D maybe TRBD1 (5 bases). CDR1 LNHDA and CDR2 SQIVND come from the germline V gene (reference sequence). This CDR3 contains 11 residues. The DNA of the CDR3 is TGTGCCAGTAACCTTGTCGGGACCGTCGTCTTC. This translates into CASNLVGTVVF. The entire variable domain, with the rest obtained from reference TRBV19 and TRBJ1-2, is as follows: DGGITQSPKYLFRKEGQNVTLSCEQNLNHDAMYWYRQDPGQGLRLIYYSQIVNDFQKGDIAEGYSVSREKKESFPLTVTSAQKNPTAFYLCASNLVGTVVFGSGTRLTVV.

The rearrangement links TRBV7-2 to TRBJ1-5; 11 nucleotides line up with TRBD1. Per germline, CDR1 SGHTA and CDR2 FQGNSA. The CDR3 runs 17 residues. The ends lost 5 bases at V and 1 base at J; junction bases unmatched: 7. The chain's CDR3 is CASSTRTGGWSNQPQHF. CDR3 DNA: TGTGCCAGCAGCACGCGGACAGGGGGCTGGAGCAATCAGCCCCAGCATTTT.